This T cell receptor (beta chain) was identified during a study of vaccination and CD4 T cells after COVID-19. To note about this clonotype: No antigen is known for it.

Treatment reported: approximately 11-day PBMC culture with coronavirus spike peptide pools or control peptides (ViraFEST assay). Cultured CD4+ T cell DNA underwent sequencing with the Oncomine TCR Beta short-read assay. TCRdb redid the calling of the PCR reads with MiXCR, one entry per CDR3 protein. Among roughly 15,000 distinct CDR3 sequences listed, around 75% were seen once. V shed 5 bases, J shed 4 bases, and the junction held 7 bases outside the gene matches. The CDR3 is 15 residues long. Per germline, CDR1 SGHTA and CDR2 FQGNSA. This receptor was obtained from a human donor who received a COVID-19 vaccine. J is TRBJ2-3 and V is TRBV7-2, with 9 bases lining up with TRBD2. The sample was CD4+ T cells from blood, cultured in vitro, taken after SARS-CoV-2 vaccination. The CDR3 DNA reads TGTGCCAGCAGCCGACTAGCGGCCCGTCCAGATACGCAGTATTTT. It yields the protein CASSRLAARPDTQYF. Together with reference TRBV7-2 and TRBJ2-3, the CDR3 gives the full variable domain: GAGVSQSPSNKVTEKGKDVELRCDPISGHTALYWYRQSLGQGLEFLIYFQGNSAPDKSGLPSDRFSAERTGGSVSTLTIQRTQQEDSAVYLCASSRLAARPDTQYFGPGTRLTVL.